This T cell receptor beta chain was identified during a study of cytomegalovirus exposure and HLA in healthy donors. About the study: The study placed approximately 80% of its approximately 360 genotyped donors in the Caucasian-associated ancestry cluster. General observations from the study: A cluster of highly shared sequence variants was likely a sequencing artifact. The productive fraction for most TCR beta V segments was about 90% or about 30% in an earlier analysis. In vitro experiments confirmed that a few CMV-associated chains were specific for CMV antigens.

The trim removed 8 bases at V and 7 bases at J, leaving 5 bases unmatched. CDR3 size: 13 residues. CDR1 MDHEN and CDR2 SYDVKM come from the germline V gene. The PCR was carried out with 60 Vbeta primers and 13 Jbeta primers. The method was immunoSEQ multiplex PCR; TCRdb's version includes in-frame clones alone and lacks a portion of them. The table has over 130,000 clones, 60% to 85% seen once. In the case of this clone: Antigen: not known.

Sequenced: PBMCs. The clonotype originates from a man between 45 and 60 years old in good health and CMV-seropositive. The rearrangement uses TRBV28 and TRBJ2-2; 9 bases align to TRBD2. The CDR3 is CASFSGSGGELFF. For the CDR3, the DNA is TGTGCCAGCTTTAGCGGGAGTGGCGGGGAGCTGTTTTTT.